The next 9 T cell receptor beta chains were all read from a single sample in a study of high-grade serous ovarian cancer treatment subgroups (dated by TCRdb to about 2021). Collection of tumor samples took place before definitive surgery or chemotherapy. Libraries were constructed by the immunoSEQ multiplex PCR assay. As stored in TCRdb, this immuneACCESS dataset retains in-frame rearrangements with V and J assigned. A fraction of the clones does not appear; measured against another copy, unresolved V genes explain less than half of the discrepancy, and the remainder lacks a known reason. The sample includes around 37,000 clones, with around three quarters observed a single time. The ten most abundant clones make up 3.1% of the sample. Sequences were obtained from tumor tissue. The source of these receptors is a human donor with high-grade serous ovarian cancer.

V usage is TRBV7-2 and J usage is TRBJ1-2; no firm D call. This CDR3 comprises 13 residues. The V and J ends lost 1 base and 9 bases respectively, with 12 bases between them. The V gene's germline CDR1 is SGHTA and CDR2 FQGNSA. The DNA of the CDR3 is TGTGCCAGCAGCTTAGGCTTACCCGGAAGCTACACCTTC. Translated: CASSLGLPGSYTF.

This clone was counted once. The CDR3 nucleotides are TGTGCCACTTGCTCGTCCAGGGGGGGAGGCAATCAGCCCCAGCATTTT. It is translated as CATCSSRGGGNQPQHF. The V gene is TRBV19, the J gene TRBJ1-5; 7 nucleotides match TRBD1. Per the germline V gene, CDR1 is LNHDA and CDR2 is SQIVND (reference sequence). The CDR3 is made up of 16 amino acids. V lost 10 bases to trimming and J lost 2 bases; unmatched junction nucleotides: 14.

This clone was seen a handful of times. The chain employs TRBV11-3 and TRBJ1-1; no firm D call. Trimming shortened V by 4 bases and J by 9 bases, and 9 bases separated the two germline ends. The V gene's germline CDR1 is SGHNT and CDR2 YENEEA. CDR3 size: 11 residues. CDR3 bases: TGTGCCAGCAGCTCTGACTTCAAAGCTTTCTTT. It translates to CASSSDFKAFF.

The rearrangement uses TRBV7-2 and TRBJ2-1, with TRBD2 matching 9 bases. This CDR3 comprises 18 residues. Germline trimming cut 1 base from V and 2 bases from J; bases unmatched to any gene: 9. The germline CDR1 and CDR2 sequences are SGHTA and FQGNSA. The CDR3 DNA reads TGTGCCAGCAGCTTAGAAGTCTTCCAGCGGGAGGCCTACAATGAGCAGTTCTTC. It encodes CASSLEVFQREAYNEQFF.

The chain is built from TRBV29-1 and TRBJ2-3, with TRBD2 matching 8 bases. The germline CDR1 and CDR2 sequences are SQVTM and ANQGSEA. The CDR3 length is 13 residues. Trimming cost V 5 bases and J 5 bases; bases outside gene matches: 6. The CDR3 region is CSVRTGGRDTQYF. The CDR3, as DNA: TGCAGCGTTAGAACGGGAGGGCGAGATACGCAGTATTTT.

The chain recombines TRBV9 with TRBJ2-1; TRBD2 matches at 9 bases. This CDR3 has 17 residues. Germline lookup yields CDR1 SGDLS and CDR2 YYNGEE. The ends lost 0 bases at V and 9 bases at J; junction bases unmatched: 13. CDR3 region: CASSVGGLAGDRGEQFF. The CDR3 nucleotides are TGTGCCAGCAGCGTAGGGGGTTTAGCGGGAGATCGGGGTGAGCAGTTCTTC.

The genes are TRBV29-1 and TRBJ2-3; possibly TRBD2 for D (6 bases). The CDR3 loop spans 13 amino acids. V shed 5 bases and J shed 0 bases, with 9 bases lying between them. CDR1 is SQVTM and CDR2 is ANQGSEA in the germline V gene. CDR3 nucleotides: TGCAGCGTTCGCCGGGGGAGCACAGATACGCAGTATTTT. It yields the protein CSVRRGSTDTQYF.

The V and J genes are TRBV5-1 and TRBJ2-5; D gene uncertain. The CDR3 length is 15 residues. Germline CDR1 reads SGHRS; CDR2 reads YFSETQ. Deletions cut 0 bases from V and 2 bases from J, with 11 bases between. CDR3 DNA: TGCGCCAGCAGCTTGGAGCTGGGGTCGCAAGAGACCCAGTACTTC. Amino acid sequence: CASSLELGSQETQYF.

The V and J genes are TRBV21-1 and TRBJ2-7; the table gives TRBD1 as D, unverified against the DNA. TRBV21-1 is designated a pseudogene. The CDR3 covers 19 residues. CDR3 bases: TGTGCCAGCAGCAAAGCGGGACAGGGGCCCCTAGGCTTCTACTACGAGCAGTACTTC. It specifies CASSKAGQGPLGFYYEQYF.